The rows below give T cell receptor beta chains drawn from one sample of a study of blood T cell repertoires in COVID-19. The repertoire was sequenced with immunoSEQ multiplex PCR; TCRdb's copy has only in-frame clones and lacks some. The sample has about 160,000 clones; 82% are singletons. Sample: peripheral blood. The receptors come from a middle-aged woman with COVID-19, enrolled during active disease. Both conserved end residues are part of each CDR3. A D gene is named only where the DNA matches it firmly. Not every row has a clone size; where given, it reads once, few, many or a size class.

-	few	TRBV9	TRBJ1-5	CASSVGQSNQPQHF	TGTGCCAGCAGCGTCGGACAGAGCAATCAGCCCCAGCATTTT
-	once	TRBV30	TRBJ1-2	CAWSRSATNYGYTF	TGTGCCTGGAGTCGGTCCGCCACTAACTATGGCTACACCTTC
TRBD1	-	TRBV10-3	TRBJ2-4	CAISEGDRGQNIQYF	TGTGCCATCAGCGAGGGGGACAGGGGGCAAAACATTCAGTACTTC
TRBD1	-	TRBV5-4	TRBJ2-4	CASSPSGAGGAGIQYF	TGTGCCAGCAGCCCCTCGGGGGCAGGGGGCGCAGGCATTCAGTACTTC
TRBD1	-	TRBV6-6	TRBJ1-1	CASTPTGQPDTEAFF	TGTGCCAGCACCCCGACAGGGCAGCCGGACACTGAAGCTTTCTTT
-	-	TRBV12-3/TRBV12-4	TRBJ1-1	CASSLFGDTEAFF	TGTGCCAGCAGTTTATTCGGGGATACTGAAGCTTTCTTT
TRBD2	once	TRBV28	TRBJ2-3	CASSSPTSGDTDTQYF	TGTGCCAGCAGTTCTCCCACTAGCGGGGACACAGATACGCAGTATTTT
TRBD2	-	TRBV7-2	TRBJ2-2	CASSLLAGGLGELFF	TGTGCCAGCAGCTTACTAGCGGGGGGGCTCGGGGAGCTGTTTTTT
-	-	TRBV3-1/TRBV3-2	TRBJ1-2	CASSQGGGIPGYTF	TGTGCCAGCAGCCAAGGAGGGGGAATTCCTGGCTACACCTTC
TRBD2	-	TRBV6-5	TRBJ2-2	CASRGTSGLSGELFF	TGTGCCAGCAGAGGGACTAGCGGGTTGTCCGGGGAGCTGTTTTTT
-	-	TRBV11-2	TRBJ1-3	CASSQTFSGNTIYF	TGTGCCAGCAGCCAGACTTTTTCTGGAAACACCATATATTTT
-	-	TRBV7-2	TRBJ2-4	CASSSRAGENIQYF	TGTGCCAGCAGCTCGAGGGCCGGGGAAAACATTCAGTACTTC
TRBD2	once	TRBV5-5	TRBJ2-5	CASSFPSGTQETQYF	TGTGCCAGCAGCTTCCCTAGCGGGACCCAAGAGACCCAGTACTTC
TRBD1	-	TRBV18	TRBJ1-2	CASIEGASYGYTF	TGTGCCAGCATCGAGGGGGCCTCATATGGCTACACCTTC
TRBD2	-	TRBV28	TRBJ2-3	CASSPGLAGRGGTDTQYF	TGTGCCAGCAGTCCGGGACTAGCGGGTCGAGGGGGCACAGATACGCAGTATTTT
-	-	TRBV29-1	TRBJ2-7	CSVEAGNSYEQYF	TGCAGCGTTGAGGCAGGGAATAGCTACGAGCAGTACTTC
TRBD2	-	TRBV14	TRBJ2-1	CASSPNRGGGTSGRGYNEQFF	TGTGCCAGCAGCCCGAACAGGGGTGGCGGGACTAGCGGGAGAGGGTACAATGAGCAGTTCTTC
-	-	TRBV3-1/TRBV3-2	TRBJ1-4	CASRPQGRGEKLFF	TGTGCCAGCAGACCTCAGGGGAGAGGGGAAAAACTGTTTTTT
-	-	TRBV12-3/TRBV12-4	TRBJ2-1	CASNHRASGEQFF	TGTGCCAGCAACCACAGGGCATCGGGTGAGCAGTTCTTC
TRBD1	few	TRBV28	TRBJ2-1	CASSLWGTGYNEQFF	TGTGCCAGCAGTTTATGGGGGACAGGGTACAATGAGCAGTTCTTC
-	-	TRBV11-2	TRBJ2-1	CASSLDRYSFNEQFF	TGTGCCAGCAGCTTAGATCGGTACAGCTTCAATGAGCAGTTCTTC
TRBD2	-	TRBV29-1	TRBJ2-3	CSVDRLAGAPDTQYF	TGCAGCGTTGACCGGTTAGCGGGGGCCCCAGATACGCAGTATTTT
-	-	TRBV24-1	TRBJ1-4	CATSPDGGNEKLFF	TGTGCCACCAGTCCGGACGGGGGAAATGAAAAACTGTTTTTT
TRBD2	-	TRBV15	TRBJ2-1	CATSSSGNEQFF	TGTGCCACCAGCAGTAGCGGGAATGAGCAGTTCTTC
-	once	TRBV19	TRBJ1-5	CASSSDSYSNQPQHF	TGTGCCAGTAGTTCTGACAGTTATAGCAATCAGCCCCAGCATTTT
-	once	TRBV5-4	TRBJ1-2	CASSPTGGLGYGYTF	TGTGCCAGCAGCCCCACCGGAGGTTTAGGCTATGGCTACACCTTC
-	-	TRBV9	TRBJ1-2	CASSPFAGESAGYTF	TGTGCCAGCAGCCCCTTCGCAGGGGAGAGCGCTGGCTACACCTTC
TRBD1	-	TRBV2	TRBJ1-5	CASRGGGQNNQPQHF	TGTGCCAGCAGGGGTGGGGGACAGAATAATCAGCCCCAGCATTTT
-	-	TRBV5-4	TRBJ1-6	CASSQNTNSPLHF	TGTGCCAGCAGCCAAAACACTAATTCACCCCTCCACTTT
-	-	TRBV20-1	TRBJ2-5	CSAQRGETQYF	TGCAGTGCCCAAAGGGGGGAGACCCAGTACTTC
-	-	TRBV3-1/TRBV3-2	TRBJ1-2	CASSQENRAYGYTF	TGTGCCAGCAGCCAAGAGAACAGGGCCTATGGCTACACCTTC
-	-	TRBV7-3	TRBJ1-1	CASSFIKGENTEAFF	TGTGCCAGCAGCTTCATCAAGGGAGAGAACACTGAAGCTTTCTTT
-	-	TRBV12-3/TRBV12-4	TRBJ1-1	CASSFVMNTEAFF	TGTGCCAGCAGTTTTGTAATGAACACTGAAGCTTTCTTT
-	once	TRBV29-1	TRBJ2-5	CSVEELAGVGVETQYF	TGCAGCGTTGAAGAGTTGGCAGGGGTAGGTGTGGAGACCCAGTACTTC
TRBD1	-	TRBV9	TRBJ1-2	CASSGGTAANYGYTF	TGTGCCAGCAGCGGTGGGACAGCTGCTAACTATGGCTACACCTTC
-	few	TRBV6-6	TRBJ1-2	CASRDWDTVLSGYTF	TGTGCCAGCAGGGATTGGGACACGGTTTTATCTGGCTACACCTTC
-	-	TRBV7-2	TRBJ2-1	CASSLGLVSGQFF	TGTGCCAGCAGCTTAGGGCTAGTATCTGGGCAGTTCTTC
TRBD2	-	TRBV7-6	TRBJ2-1	CASSYRTSGGSYNEQFF	TGTGCCAGCAGCTACAGGACTAGCGGGGGCTCCTACAATGAGCAGTTCTTC
TRBD2	-	TRBV28	TRBJ2-4	CASSTPISGRGVAAKNIQYF	TGTGCCAGCAGTACCCCCATTAGCGGGAGAGGGGTGGCAGCCAAAAACATTCAGTACTTC
TRBD2	-	TRBV4-1	TRBJ2-2	CASSQEGASGINTGELFF	TGCGCCAGCAGCCAAGAAGGGGCTAGCGGGATAAACACCGGGGAGCTGTTTTTT
TRBD2	-	TRBV5-8	TRBJ2-1	CASSPIQRGAGNEQFF	TGTGCCAGCAGCCCAATACAGCGGGGGGCGGGCAATGAGCAGTTCTTC
-	-	TRBV2	TRBJ1-5	CASSGQGYGLGPQHF	TGTGCCAGCAGTGGGCAGGGGTACGGACTGGGGCCCCAGCATTTT
-	few	TRBV4-1	TRBJ1-1	CASSQDLSRVNTEAFF	TGCGCCAGCAGCCAAGATTTATCCAGGGTTAACACTGAAGCTTTCTTT
TRBD1	-	TRBV3-1/TRBV3-2	TRBJ2-5	CASSQVGTGITQYF	TGTGCCAGCAGCCAAGTAGGGACAGGGATAACCCAGTACTTC
-	once	TRBV7-9	TRBJ2-1	CASSLGRASYNEQFF	TGTGCCAGCAGCTTAGGGCGGGCGTCCTACAATGAGCAGTTCTTC
-	-	TRBV5-1	TRBJ2-3	CASSFSSVADTQYF	TGCGCCAGCAGCTTTTCTAGCGTAGCAGATACGCAGTATTTT
TRBD2	-	TRBV9	TRBJ2-5	CASSREAARETQYF	TGTGCCAGCAGCCGGGAGGCAGCGCGGGAGACCCAGTACTTC
-	-	TRBV7-8	TRBJ2-6	CASRDLQGTGANVLTF	TGTGCCAGCAGGGACCTACAGGGTACTGGGGCCAACGTCCTGACTTTC
-	-	TRBV19	TRBJ1-5	CASSIPNQPQHF	TGTGCCAGTAGTATCCCAAATCAGCCCCAGCATTTT
-	-	TRBV9	TRBJ1-1	CASSTSYTGHTEAFF	TGTGCCAGCAGCACTTCCTACACAGGACACACTGAAGCTTTCTTT
TRBD2	few	TRBV19	TRBJ2-1	CASSIRLAGGGEQFF	TGTGCCAGTAGTATTCGACTAGCGGGAGGGGGTGAGCAGTTCTTC
TRBD2	few	TRBV19	TRBJ2-3	CASSNPGGAGGPHTQYF	TGTGCCAGTAGTAACCCCGGGGGAGCGGGAGGGCCACATACGCAGTATTTT
-	-	TRBV19	TRBJ1-1	CASSINRVNTEAFF	TGTGCCAGTAGTATTAACAGGGTGAACACTGAAGCTTTCTTT
TRBD1	few	TRBV27	TRBJ1-5	CASRPTGAGQPQHF	TGTGCCAGCAGACCTACAGGGGCGGGACAGCCCCAGCATTTT
-	-	TRBV7-9	TRBJ2-2	CASSNQGTLATGELFF	TGTGCCAGCAGCAATCAGGGGACCCTGGCCACCGGGGAGCTGTTTTTT
TRBD1	-	TRBV6-6	TRBJ2-1	CASSTPGQGSYNEQFF	TGTGCCAGCAGCACTCCCGGACAGGGTTCCTACAATGAGCAGTTCTTC
TRBD1	-	TRBV7-9	TRBJ1-1	CASSPAGQGGGNTEAFF	TGTGCCAGCAGCCCCGCCGGACAGGGCGGGGGAAACACTGAAGCTTTCTTT
-	-	TRBV7-6	TRBJ2-1	CASSLDDRPHEQFF	TGTGCCAGCAGCTTAGATGACAGGCCCCATGAGCAGTTCTTC
-	-	TRBV18	TRBJ2-2	CASSQNSVAHTGELFF	TGTGCCAGCTCACAAAATTCGGTAGCCCACACCGGGGAGCTGTTTTTT